Shown below are 13 T cell receptor beta chains from a single sample sequenced in a study of T cell changes during pregnancy in multiple sclerosis. Profiling relied on immunoSEQ multiplex PCR, and the TCRdb table lists in-frame clones only, not all of them. There are approximately 97,000 clones in the sample; about nine tenths occur only once, and around 1.7% lies in the top ten. This material consisted of peripheral blood, taken after pregnancy. Receptor source: a female donor in good health, enrolled as a control in a pregnancy study.

The chain recombines TRBV7-9 with TRBJ2-7; 8 positions match TRBD1. V lost 5 bases and J lost 5; bases outside the gene matches: 17. CDR1 and CDR2 (germline): SEHNR, FQNEAQ (reference sequence). The CDR3 is made up of 17 amino acids. This chain's CDR3 is CASSLPTTRDRLDEQYF. As DNA, the CDR3 is TGTGCCAGCAGCCTACCTACGACGAGGGACAGGCTGGACGAGCAGTACTTC.

V and J are TRBV14 and TRBJ1-2; a possible D gene is TRBD1 (5 bases). Trimming shortened V by 2 bases and J by 6 bases, and 13 bases separated the two germline ends. Germline CDR1 reads SGHDN; CDR2 reads FVKESK. This CDR3 is built from 14 residues. In nucleotides, the CDR3 is TGTGCCAGCAGCCAATTTCAAGGGGCCGATGGCTACACCTTC. The encoded protein is CASSQFQGADGYTF.

J is TRBJ2-6 and V is TRBV7-2; D gene uncertain. The germline gives CDR1 SGHTA, CDR2 FQGNSA. Trimming stripped 1 base from V and 2 bases from J, with 6 bases between. This CDR3 is 15 amino acids long. The CDR3 nucleotides are TGTGCCAGCAGCTTAGGAACTCCTGGGGCCAACGTCCTGACTTTC. It is translated as CASSLGTPGANVLTF.

The rearrangement links TRBV29-1 to TRBJ2-3; D is possibly TRBD1 (5 bases). The germline V gene encodes CDR1 SQVTM and CDR2 ANQGSEA. The CDR3 length is 13 residues. The germline V and J ends were trimmed by 7 bases and 1 base, with 12 bases remaining between them. CDR3 sequence: CSARPRGTDTQYF. DNA of the CDR3: TGCAGCGCCCGCCCCAGGGGCACAGATACGCAGTATTTT.

The genes are TRBV7-2 and TRBJ2-3, with a possible D match to TRBD2 (5 bases). From germline, CDR1 is SGHTA and CDR2 FQGNSA. There are 16 residues in the CDR3. Trimming removed 1 base from V and 4 bases from J, with 15 bases in between. The CDR3: CASSLGVPRRADTQYF. The CDR3 DNA reads TGTGCCAGCAGCTTAGGGGTTCCCCGGCGGGCAGATACGCAGTATTTT.

V usage is TRBV6-1 and J usage is TRBJ2-6; D unclear. CDR3 length: 13 amino acids. From germline, CDR1 is MNHNS and CDR2 SASEGT. Trimming took off 5 bases at V and 4 bases at J, with 6 bases between the two ends. CDR3 sequence: CASSREGANVLTF. CDR3 nucleotide sequence: TGTGCCAGCAGTCGCGAAGGGGCCAACGTCCTGACTTTC.

This chain uses TRBV7-3 with TRBJ2-7; D may be TRBD1 (5 bases). This CDR3 has 14 residues. Germline-derived CDR1 and CDR2 are SGHTA and FQGTGA. V lost 3 bases to trimming and J lost 2 bases, with 11 bases between them. The CDR3 protein is CASSFTTGAYEQYF. The CDR3 DNA reads as TGTGCCAGCAGCTTTACTACAGGAGCCTACGAGCAGTACTTC.

This chain uses TRBV12-5 with TRBJ2-4; D gene uncertain. CDR3 size: 11 residues. CDR1 and CDR2 from the germline V gene are LGHNT and FRNRAP. Between the trimmed V and J ends, which lost 7 bases and 8 bases, there was a span of 9 bases. Here the CDR3 DNA reads TGTGCTAGTGCCCTCGGGTACATTCAGTACTTC. It yields the protein CASALGYIQYF.

The table lists this clone with a few counts. V usage is TRBV27 and J usage is TRBJ1-1; no clear D gene. V lost 4 bases, J lost 1 base, and 10 bases lay in between. Germline V gene data show CDR1 as MNHEY and CDR2 as SMNVEV (reference sequence). The CDR3 contains 14 residues. CDR3 in amino acids: CASSYGTSNTEAFF. The DNA of the CDR3 is TGTGCCAGCAGTTATGGTACATCGAACACTGAAGCTTTCTTT.

V usage is TRBV2 and J usage is TRBJ2-5; 7 positions match TRBD2. Germline V gives CDR1 SNHLY, CDR2 FYNNEI. Germline trimming cut 7 bases from V and 2 bases from J; bases unmatched to any gene: 7. This CDR3 comprises 14 residues. The CDR3 nucleotides are TGTGCCAGCAATGGCGGGGGAAGTCAAGAGACCCAGTACTTC. It yields the protein CASNGGGSQETQYF.

The J gene is TRBJ2-2, the V gene TRBV5-5, with a tentative D call TRBD1 (6 bases). This CDR3 has 15 amino acids. Germline V gives CDR1 SGHKS, CDR2 YYEKEE (reference sequence). V gave up 5 bases and J gave up 0 bases, with 11 bases separating them. The CDR3 bases are TGTGCCAGCAGTTACAGGACAGCGAACACCGGGGAGCTGTTTTTT. This sequence encodes CASSYRTANTGELFF.

This clone appeared a few times. The chain is built from TRBV5-4 and TRBJ1-6; 7 bases align to TRBD1. The CDR3 spans 12 residues. Germline CDR1 is SGHNT and CDR2 is YYREEE (reference sequence). Trimming at V came to 8 bases and at J to 10 bases, leaving 6 bases not matched to a gene. Here the CDR3 DNA reads TGTGCCAGTCACAGGGGACGATCACCCCTCCACTTT. Amino acids: CASHRGRSPLHF.

The gene calls are TRBV4-3 and TRBJ2-3; TRBD2 matches 7 bases. J gave up 5 bases and V 0 bases, and 5 bases lay outside the gene matches. Germline lookup yields CDR1 LGHNA and CDR2 YSLEER. The CDR3 totals 15 residues. The CDR3 sequence is CASSQDRTRIDTQYF. The CDR3 DNA sequence: TGCGCCAGCAGCCAAGATCGGACTAGAATAGATACGCAGTATTTT.